The clone carrying this TCR beta chain was detected a few times. These data are taken from a study of blood T cell repertoires in COVID-19. Overall study: Sites across the United States, Italy and Spain contributed samples from acute and convalescent COVID-19. T cells, B-cell-depleted T cells, or PBMCs provided the cDNA or gDNA that served as material.

Authors' data handling: Nucleated cell counts were estimated from reference gene primer amplification. Some clones are missing from TCRdb's copy, which holds only in-frame ones; the method was immunoSEQ multiplex PCR. D and trimming come from the DNA, and the V and J calls and clone size come from that table. The table has around 140,000 clones, around 72% seen once. V lost 0 bases and J lost 11, with 14 bases in between. Germline lookup yields CDR1 LGHDT and CDR2 YNNKEL (reference sequence). The CDR3 covers 14 residues. The clonotype originates from an older woman with acute or convalescent COVID-19. Sequencing was done on a sample of peripheral blood. The chain uses TRBV3-1 (or the pseudogene TRBV3-2) and TRBJ1-5; D is undetermined. The CDR3 DNA is TGTGCCAGCAGCCAAGATCTGTTTGACACTGCCCAGCATTTT. Translation gives CASSQDLFDTAQHF.